The present entry profiles one T cell receptor (beta chain) with its context. Germline CDR1 reads SGHRS; CDR2 reads YFSETQ. The CDR3 extends over 13 amino acids. With 0 bases removed from V and 5 bases from J, the gap between germline ends came to 9 bases. As originally analysed: Reference gene primers were amplified, and this amplification served to estimate nucleated cell counts. Some clones are missing from TCRdb's copy, which holds only in-frame ones; the method was immunoSEQ multiplex PCR. That table is the source of V, J and clone size, and D and trimming were worked out from the DNA. The table lists 140,000 to 150,000 clones, 80% to 90% of them singletons. These data originate in a study of blood T cell repertoires in COVID-19. Study background: Material from acute and convalescent COVID-19 was sourced from the United States, Italy and Spain.

This TCR derives from a young man with COVID-19, enrolled during active disease. This sequence joins TRBV5-1 and TRBJ2-7; D is possibly TRBD2 (5 bases). The sample taken for sequencing was peripheral blood. This CDR3 reads CASSLGGENEQYF. CDR3 DNA: TGCGCCAGCAGCTTGGGGGGAGAGAACGAGCAGTACTTC. Full variable domain (remainder filled in from reference TRBV5-1 and TRBJ2-7): KAGVTQTPRYLIKTRGQQVTLSCSPISGHRSVSWYQQTPGQGLQFLFEYFSETQRNKGNFPGRFSGRQFSNSRSEMNVSTLELGDSALYLCASSLGGENEQYFGPGTRLTVT.